A single sample gave rise to the 19 T cell receptor beta chains below, sequenced in a study of blood T cell repertoires in COVID-19. Repertoires were generated with immunoSEQ multiplex PCR, while TCRdb's copy carries only in-frame clones and drops some. Of about 190,000 clones listed, more than 60% are singletons. Sequencing was performed on peripheral blood. These receptors originate from a woman aged 50 to 60 with acute or convalescent COVID-19.

This CDR3 reads CASSSLAGYTGELFF. The CDR3 DNA reads as TGTGCCAGCAGCTCCCTAGCGGGGTACACCGGGGAGCTGTTTTTT. The V and J genes are TRBV7-2 and TRBJ2-2, with 9 positions matching TRBD2. The CDR3 consists of 15 residues. J was trimmed by 3 bases and V by 4 bases; bases with no gene match: 3. The germline gives CDR1 SGHTA, CDR2 FQGNSA.

This chain uses TRBV5-6 with TRBJ1-2; D might be TRBD1 (6 bases). V lost 5 bases, J lost 4 bases, and 15 bases lay in between. Germline V CDR1 and CDR2: SGHDT, YYEEEE. This CDR3 is 14 amino acids long. DNA for the CDR3: TGTGCCAGCAGACCCGCTGGACAGCTCTATGGCTACACCTTC. It specifies CASRPAGQLYGYTF.

The CDR3 nucleotides are TGTGCCATCAGTGCCACAGGGAATTCTGGGGAGACCCAGTACTTC. It codes for CAISATGNSGETQYF. V is TRBV10-3 and J is TRBJ2-5; D possibly corresponds to TRBD1 (6 bases). CDR3 length: 15 amino acids. Germline V gene lookup returns CDR1 ENHRY and CDR2 SYGVKD. With 4 bases removed from V and 5 bases from J, the gap between germline ends came to 17 bases.

This clone showed up just a few times. The chain has TRBV24-1 and TRBJ2-1; TRBD2 matches at 9 bases. The V segment lost 4 bases and the J segment 8 bases; nucleotides outside the gene matches: 8. From germline, CDR1 is KGHDR and CDR2 SFDVKD. The CDR3 covers 15 residues. The CDR3 spells CATSEPGTSRDEQFF. In DNA form, the CDR3 reads TGTGCCACCAGTGAGCCCGGGACTAGCCGCGATGAGCAGTTCTTC.

The chain employs TRBV12-3 or TRBV12-4 and TRBJ2-7; maybe TRBD2 (6 bases). Trimming stripped 2 bases from V and 6 bases from J, with 11 bases between. The CDR3 sequence is 13 residues long. Written as DNA, the CDR3 is TGTGCCAGCAGTTTAAGGAGGGAAAGCGAGCAGTACTTC. It specifies CASSLRRESEQYF.

This chain uses TRBV6-6 with TRBJ2-3; 9 nucleotides match TRBD2. This CDR3 has 16 amino acids. V lost 6 bases to trimming and J lost 2 bases; unmatched junction nucleotides: 9. CDR1 and CDR2 from the germline V gene are MNHNY and SVGAGI (reference sequence). Here the CDR3 reads CASRRSAGGLTDTQYF. The CDR3 region has the DNA TGTGCCAGCAGGCGATCAGCGGGAGGTCTCACAGATACGCAGTATTTT.

The chain has TRBV30 and TRBJ2-3; D is undetermined. V dropped 0 bases and J dropped 6 bases, with 13 bases sitting between them. This CDR3 has 14 amino acids. Germline lookup yields CDR1 GTSNPN and CDR2 SVGIG (reference sequence). In nucleotides, the CDR3 is TGTGCCTGGAGTGTCCCGGCCATGCGGGATACGCAGTATTTT. Protein sequence: CAWSVPAMRDTQYF.

The chain recombines TRBV9 with TRBJ2-1; 11 bases are shared with TRBD2. V trimming: 2 bases; J trimming: 5 bases; junction bases outside the gene matches: 3. The CDR3 is made up of 15 amino acids. From germline, CDR1 is SGDLS and CDR2 YYNGEE. The CDR3 loop is CASSVSGGANNEQFF. CDR3 nucleotides: TGTGCCAGCAGCGTTAGCGGGGGGGCTAACAATGAGCAGTTCTTC.

V is TRBV24-1 and J is TRBJ1-2; 8 bases agree with TRBD1. The CDR3 is 12 amino acids. From germline, CDR1 is KGHDR and CDR2 SFDVKD. V trimming: 9 bases; J trimming: 8 bases; junction bases outside the gene matches: 7. DNA of the CDR3: TGTGCCACCGGGGACAGGTTGAAGGGCTACACCTTC. As protein: CATGDRLKGYTF.

V gene TRBV30 combines with J gene TRBJ2-1, with 12 bases matching TRBD2. The V and J ends lost 2 bases and 10 bases, in that order; junction bases with no gene match: 18. Germline V gives CDR1 GTSNPN, CDR2 SVGIG (reference sequence). This CDR3 contains 18 residues. The CDR3 loop reads CAWSTPGLAGSVFGEQFF. CDR3 nucleotide sequence: TGTGCCTGGAGTACTCCCGGACTAGCGGGATCCGTTTTCGGGGAGCAGTTCTTC.

The rearrangement links TRBV4-1 to TRBJ1-5; 7 bases are a match to TRBD1. After removal of 4 bases from V and 4 bases from J, the junction contained 1 base not matched to a gene. The CDR3 loop spans 13 amino acids. Per germline, CDR1 MGHRA and CDR2 YSYEKL. The CDR3 is CASSLDRNQPQHF. The CDR3 coding sequence is TGCGCCAGCAGCCTGGACAGGAATCAGCCCCAGCATTTT.

The rearrangement joins TRBV4-3 to TRBJ2-3, with D unclear. The germline gives CDR1 LGHNA, CDR2 YSLEER. This CDR3 has 16 amino acids. V lost 1 base, J lost 5 bases, and 16 bases lay in between. CDR3 residues: CASSQGPGPGLDTQYF. DNA for the CDR3: TGCGCCAGCAGCCAAGGTCCAGGCCCTGGGTTAGATACGCAGTATTTT.

The J gene is TRBJ2-6, the V gene TRBV5-4; D is perhaps TRBD2 (5 bases). The CDR3 extends over 15 amino acids. The V and J ends lost 4 bases and 9 bases respectively, with 17 bases between them. Germline V CDR1 and CDR2: SGHNT, YYREEE (reference sequence). The CDR3 sequence is CASSRKAEEVNVLTF. DNA of the CDR3: TGTGCCAGCAGCCGTAAAGCCGAGGAGGTCAACGTCCTGACTTTC.

The chain has TRBV6-5 and TRBJ2-3, with 12 positions matching TRBD1. Trimming at V came to 5 bases and at J to 6 bases, leaving 6 bases not matched to a gene. The CDR3 runs 15 residues. The germline V gene encodes CDR1 MNHEY and CDR2 SVGAGI. The CDR3 region has the DNA TGTGCCAGCAGTACCCGGGACAGGGGGCCGGATACGCAGTATTTT. Protein sequence: CASSTRDRGPDTQYF.

This clone has just one count. The J gene is TRBJ2-7, the V gene TRBV27, with D possibly matching TRBD1 (6 bases). V lost 2 bases and J lost 1, with 15 bases in between. The germline V gene has CDR1 MNHEY and CDR2 SMNVEV (reference sequence). The CDR3 is 16 residues long. CDR3 DNA: TGTGCCAGCAGTTTACAAGGGGGATTTAATTCCTACGAGCAGTACTTC. It yields the protein CASSLQGGFNSYEQYF.

The rearrangement joins TRBV21-1 to TRBJ2-5; the table's D call, TRBD2, has no DNA check behind it. TRBV21-1 is marked as a pseudogene. The CDR3 consists of 22 residues. The CDR3 here is CASSKVEKESGRPREYQETQYF. The DNA of the CDR3 is TGTGCCAGCAGCAAAGTGGAAAAGGAGAGCGGGAGGCCGAGGGAGTACCAAGAGACCCAGTACTTC.

This clone was counted ten times or more. CDR3 sequence (DNA): TGTGCCTGGAGTCCACCTGGGGGGATTAATTCACCCCTCCACTTT. This encodes CAWSPPGGINSPLHF. V is TRBV30 and J is TRBJ1-6; maybe TRBD1 (5 bases). V dropped 2 bases and J dropped 6 bases, with 14 bases sitting between them. Germline values: CDR1 GTSNPN, CDR2 SVGIG (reference sequence). The CDR3 totals 15 residues.

This clone occurred a few times. This chain links TRBV4-2 with TRBJ2-1; 10 positions agree with TRBD1. Germline V gives CDR1 LGHNA, CDR2 YNFKEQ. CDR3 length: 16 amino acids. Trimming at V came to 1 base and at J to 3 bases, leaving 3 bases not matched to a gene. CDR3 loop: CASSQATGGVYNEQFF. CDR3 bases: TGTGCCAGCAGCCAAGCGACAGGGGGCGTCTACAATGAGCAGTTCTTC.

The gene calls are TRBV19 and TRBJ1-2; D gene unclear. Trimming took 3 bases from V and 0 from J, leaving 8 bases between them. Germline V lookup: CDR1 LNHDA, CDR2 SQIVND (reference sequence). This CDR3 spans 14 amino acids. CDR3 nucleotides: TGTGCCAGTAGTATTACGGGTTCTAACTATGGCTACACCTTC. This codes for CASSITGSNYGYTF.